The rows below give T cell receptor beta chains drawn from one sample of a study of T cell repertoires in ileal Crohn's disease. The method was immunoSEQ multiplex PCR; TCRdb's version includes in-frame clones alone and lacks a portion of them. The sample has about 18,000 clones; 70% to 80% are singletons. Sequenced sample: ileal tissue. The source is an adult with Crohn's disease. Each CDR3 is given with its conserved first and last residue. Each record gives: V gene, clone size, J gene, D gene, CDR3 DNA, CDR3 protein. D genes are given only for firm matches. Expanded clones are given a class, and other clones once, few, many or no size at all.

v_call: TRBV19
clone_size: few
j_call: TRBJ2-7
d_call: -
cdr3_nt: TGTGCCAGTAGTATAGGGGCAGGCGAGCAGTACTTC
cdr3_aa: CASSIGAGEQYF

v_call: TRBV4-1
clone_size: few
j_call: TRBJ2-1
d_call: TRBD2
cdr3_nt: TGCGCCAGCAGCCAGGGGACTAGCGGGGGGGCCGTAGGTTCCTACAATGAGCAGTTCTTC
cdr3_aa: CASSQGTSGGAVGSYNEQFF

v_call: TRBV13
clone_size: -
j_call: TRBJ1-1
d_call: -
cdr3_nt: TGTGCCAGCAGCTTAAGGGCGGGGAACACTGAAGCTTTCTTT
cdr3_aa: CASSLRAGNTEAFF

v_call: TRBV7-8
clone_size: few
j_call: TRBJ1-4
d_call: -
cdr3_nt: TGTGCCAGCAGCCCGTCGGACAGATATAATGAAAAACTGTTTTTT
cdr3_aa: CASSPSDRYNEKLFF

v_call: TRBV2
clone_size: -
j_call: TRBJ1-5
d_call: TRBD1
cdr3_nt: TGTGCCAGCAGTGAAGGGCAGGGGGCTTTCCGGACGCGTCAGCCCCAGCATTTT
cdr3_aa: CASSEGQGAFRTRQPQHF

v_call: TRBV6-1
clone_size: -
j_call: TRBJ1-3
d_call: -
cdr3_nt: TGTGCCAGCAGTGAAGCTACCATATATTTT
cdr3_aa: CASSEATIYF

v_call: TRBV4-2
clone_size: -
j_call: TRBJ2-2
d_call: -
cdr3_nt: TGTGCCAGCAGCCGATCATCCCCCGGGGAGCTGTTTTTT
cdr3_aa: CASSRSSPGELFF

v_call: TRBV27
clone_size: -
j_call: TRBJ1-2
d_call: -
cdr3_nt: TGTGCCAGCAGTTTATCAAGCAGCCCCGGCTATGGCTACACCTTC
cdr3_aa: CASSLSSSPGYGYTF

v_call: TRBV9
clone_size: -
j_call: TRBJ2-5
d_call: -
cdr3_nt: TGTGCCAGCAGCGTAGCTACAGGCCAAGAGACCCAGTACTTC
cdr3_aa: CASSVATGQETQYF

v_call: TRBV2
clone_size: -
j_call: TRBJ1-2
d_call: -
cdr3_nt: TGTGCCATCTACTCCGCTTATAACTATGGCTACACCTTC
cdr3_aa: CAIYSAYNYGYTF

v_call: TRBV5-5
clone_size: -
j_call: TRBJ1-1
d_call: -
cdr3_nt: TGTGCCACAGCAGCTGCAATACAGGTTGAAGCTTTCTTT
cdr3_aa: CATAAAIQVEAFF

v_call: TRBV19
clone_size: -
j_call: TRBJ2-3
d_call: TRBD2
cdr3_nt: TGTGCCAGTAGGGTCCCTAGCGGGGATACGCAGTATTTT
cdr3_aa: CASRVPSGDTQYF

v_call: TRBV10-1
clone_size: once
j_call: TRBJ1-1
d_call: -
cdr3_nt: TGCGCCAGCAGTGGATGGGGCCTGGCGGGGACTGAAGCTTTCTTT
cdr3_aa: CASSGWGLAGTEAFF

v_call: TRBV28
clone_size: -
j_call: TRBJ1-2
d_call: -
cdr3_nt: TGTGCCAGCAGTTCCTGGTCGGGACAAGCGAGCTATGGCTACACCTTC
cdr3_aa: CASSSWSGQASYGYTF

v_call: TRBV7-2
clone_size: -
j_call: TRBJ1-2
d_call: -
cdr3_nt: TGTGCCAGCAGCTTAAAGGTCGGCAGGGAGCTCACCTTC
cdr3_aa: CASSLKVGRELTF

v_call: TRBV6-4
clone_size: -
j_call: TRBJ2-1
d_call: -
cdr3_nt: TGTGCCAGCAGTGGCTCGGGGGGCCTCAATGAGCAGTTCTTC
cdr3_aa: CASSGSGGLNEQFF

v_call: TRBV27
clone_size: -
j_call: TRBJ2-3
d_call: -
cdr3_nt: TGTGCCAGCGCACGGGAGCTTGAGGGCACAGATACGCAGTATTTT
cdr3_aa: CASARELEGTDTQYF

v_call: TRBV7-2
clone_size: -
j_call: TRBJ1-5
d_call: -
cdr3_nt: TGTGCCAGCAGCTTAGCCGGTGGGAGGGAGCCCCAGCATTTT
cdr3_aa: CASSLAGGREPQHF

v_call: TRBV6-5
clone_size: once
j_call: TRBJ1-1
d_call: -
cdr3_nt: TGTGCCAGCAGTTATCTGGGGGGGGTGAGTAATGAAGCTTTCTTT
cdr3_aa: CASSYLGGVSNEAFF

v_call: TRBV11-3
clone_size: -
j_call: TRBJ2-1
d_call: TRBD2
cdr3_nt: TGTGCCAGCAGCTTAGCTGTGACTAGCGGGTACAATGAGCAGTTCTTC
cdr3_aa: CASSLAVTSGYNEQFF

v_call: TRBV21-1
clone_size: -
j_call: TRBJ2-7
d_call: -
cdr3_nt: TGTGCCAGCAGCAAAAGGGGAACAGGGCGTAAGAGGCTATCCTACGAGCAGTACTTC
cdr3_aa: CASSKRGTGRKRLSYEQYF

v_call: TRBV6-5
clone_size: -
j_call: TRBJ2-3
d_call: TRBD2
cdr3_nt: TGTGCCAGCAGCGGGGGGGCAGATACGCAGTATTTT
cdr3_aa: CASSGGADTQYF

v_call: TRBV28
clone_size: once
j_call: TRBJ2-1
d_call: -
cdr3_nt: TGTGCCAGCAGGAACCTAGTCCTGGGAAATGAGCAGTTCTTC
cdr3_aa: CASRNLVLGNEQFF

v_call: TRBV6-5
clone_size: -
j_call: TRBJ2-6
d_call: -
cdr3_nt: TGTGCCAGCAGTTACGGGGGTTCCGGGGCCAACGTCCTGACTTTC
cdr3_aa: CASSYGGSGANVLTF

v_call: TRBV4-2
clone_size: -
j_call: TRBJ2-3
d_call: TRBD2
cdr3_nt: TGTGCCAGCAGCCAAGCGAATAGCGGGGGGGCAGATACGCAGTATTTT
cdr3_aa: CASSQANSGGADTQYF

v_call: TRBV10-3
clone_size: -
j_call: TRBJ2-5
d_call: TRBD1
cdr3_nt: TGTGCCATCAGTGAGTCTCCGGGACAGATTGGCAAAGAGACCCAGTACTTC
cdr3_aa: CAISESPGQIGKETQYF

v_call: TRBV7-9
clone_size: -
j_call: TRBJ2-1
d_call: -
cdr3_nt: TGTGCCAGCAGCTTAGCGGCAGGGGTTTACAATGAGCAGTTCTTC
cdr3_aa: CASSLAAGVYNEQFF

v_call: TRBV4-2
clone_size: -
j_call: TRBJ2-2
d_call: TRBD1
cdr3_nt: TGTGCCAGCAGCCAAGAGAACAGGGGGAACACCGGGGAGCTGTTTTTT
cdr3_aa: CASSQENRGNTGELFF

v_call: TRBV5-4
clone_size: -
j_call: TRBJ2-3
d_call: -
cdr3_nt: TGTGCCAGCAGAGGTTGGGGGGCTGGAGATACGCAGTATTTT
cdr3_aa: CASRGWGAGDTQYF

v_call: TRBV10-2
clone_size: -
j_call: TRBJ1-3
d_call: -
cdr3_nt: TGCGCCAGCAGTGGACGGCGCTCTGGAAACACCATATATTTT
cdr3_aa: CASSGRRSGNTIYF

v_call: TRBV5-6
clone_size: -
j_call: TRBJ2-7
d_call: TRBD2
cdr3_nt: TGTGCCAGCAGCGTGACTAGCGGGGGGGCCTACGAGCAGTACTTC
cdr3_aa: CASSVTSGGAYEQYF

v_call: TRBV27
clone_size: -
j_call: TRBJ1-1
d_call: -
cdr3_nt: TGTGCCAGCAGTTCGGTCCACGCAAGGGCGAACACTGAAGCTTTCTTT
cdr3_aa: CASSSVHARANTEAFF

v_call: TRBV7-9
clone_size: -
j_call: TRBJ2-7
d_call: TRBD2
cdr3_nt: TGTGCCAGCAGCTCCCGGACTAGTGGGCGTTACGAGCAGTACTTC
cdr3_aa: CASSSRTSGRYEQYF

v_call: TRBV7-3
clone_size: -
j_call: TRBJ2-2
d_call: -
cdr3_nt: TGTGCCAGCAGCTTATTTGGGACGACCGCCACCGGGGAGCTGTTTTTT
cdr3_aa: CASSLFGTTATGELFF

v_call: TRBV9
clone_size: medium-sized
j_call: TRBJ2-7
d_call: -
cdr3_nt: TGTGCCAGCCAGCCCCAGGGTTCCTACGAGCAGTACTTC
cdr3_aa: CASQPQGSYEQYF

v_call: TRBV29-1
clone_size: -
j_call: TRBJ2-3
d_call: TRBD2
cdr3_nt: TGCAGCGTTACTAGCGAGAGCACAGATACGCAGTATTTT
cdr3_aa: CSVTSESTDTQYF

v_call: TRBV28
clone_size: -
j_call: TRBJ2-3
d_call: -
cdr3_nt: TGTGCCAGCAGGGGGCGCGGTTTTGCGCAGTATTTT
cdr3_aa: CASRGRGFAQYF

v_call: TRBV2
clone_size: -
j_call: TRBJ2-7
d_call: -
cdr3_nt: TGTGCCAGCAGTGGGGACGCCAGCTACGAGCAGTACTTC
cdr3_aa: CASSGDASYEQYF

v_call: TRBV5-1
clone_size: -
j_call: TRBJ2-2
d_call: -
cdr3_nt: TGCGCCAGCAGCTTGGCGGTACTGGGGAATAGGAACACCGGGGAGCTGTTTTTT
cdr3_aa: CASSLAVLGNRNTGELFF

v_call: TRBV9
clone_size: -
j_call: TRBJ1-2
d_call: TRBD1
cdr3_nt: TGTGCCAGCAGCACCGGACAGGAAGGCTACACCTTC
cdr3_aa: CASSTGQEGYTF

v_call: TRBV15
clone_size: -
j_call: TRBJ2-1
d_call: -
cdr3_nt: TGTGCCACCAGCAGGATCCCCGAGGGCAGCGCAAGGAACAATGAGCAGTTCTTC
cdr3_aa: CATSRIPEGSARNNEQFF

v_call: TRBV6-6
clone_size: -
j_call: TRBJ1-4
d_call: TRBD1
cdr3_nt: TGTGCCAGCACCACCCCCGGGGACAGGGCTGAAAAACTGTTTTTT
cdr3_aa: CASTTPGDRAEKLFF

v_call: TRBV6-6
clone_size: -
j_call: TRBJ2-1
d_call: -
cdr3_nt: TGTGCCAGCACCCAAGGGGAGTTCCCCTACAATGAGCAGTTCTTC
cdr3_aa: CASTQGEFPYNEQFF

v_call: TRBV7-2
clone_size: -
j_call: TRBJ2-7
d_call: -
cdr3_nt: TGTGCCAGCAGCTTAGTGCCGGGACCCTACGAGCAGTACTTC
cdr3_aa: CASSLVPGPYEQYF

v_call: TRBV4-1
clone_size: few
j_call: TRBJ2-6
d_call: TRBD1
cdr3_nt: TGCGCCAGCAGCCAGGACAGGGGGTCCGGGGCCAACGTCCTGACTTTC
cdr3_aa: CASSQDRGSGANVLTF

v_call: TRBV5-1
clone_size: -
j_call: TRBJ2-1
d_call: -
cdr3_nt: TGCGCCAGCAGCACGGTCGGTGAGCAGTTCTTC
cdr3_aa: CASSTVGEQFF

v_call: TRBV7-2
clone_size: few
j_call: TRBJ2-7
d_call: -
cdr3_nt: TGTGCCAGCAGCTTAAGCGGGACAGACCTAATCTACGAGCAGTACTTC
cdr3_aa: CASSLSGTDLIYEQYF

v_call: TRBV7-9
clone_size: -
j_call: TRBJ2-1
d_call: -
cdr3_nt: TGTGCCAGCAGCTTAGGTGGTCTTGGGGGGGAGCAGTTCTTC
cdr3_aa: CASSLGGLGGEQFF

v_call: TRBV11-2
clone_size: -
j_call: TRBJ2-2
d_call: TRBD2
cdr3_nt: TGTGCCAGCAGCCCCTCTAGCGGATACACCGGGGAGCTGTTTTTT
cdr3_aa: CASSPSSGYTGELFF

v_call: TRBV19
clone_size: once
j_call: TRBJ1-3
d_call: -
cdr3_nt: TGTGCCAGTAGTACCCAGGCCGTCTCTGGAAACACCATATATTTT
cdr3_aa: CASSTQAVSGNTIYF

v_call: TRBV5-1
clone_size: -
j_call: TRBJ2-1
d_call: TRBD2
cdr3_nt: TGCGCCAGCAGCTCCGGGGGCGGGAGGGTTCCCGAGCAGTTCTTC
cdr3_aa: CASSSGGGRVPEQFF